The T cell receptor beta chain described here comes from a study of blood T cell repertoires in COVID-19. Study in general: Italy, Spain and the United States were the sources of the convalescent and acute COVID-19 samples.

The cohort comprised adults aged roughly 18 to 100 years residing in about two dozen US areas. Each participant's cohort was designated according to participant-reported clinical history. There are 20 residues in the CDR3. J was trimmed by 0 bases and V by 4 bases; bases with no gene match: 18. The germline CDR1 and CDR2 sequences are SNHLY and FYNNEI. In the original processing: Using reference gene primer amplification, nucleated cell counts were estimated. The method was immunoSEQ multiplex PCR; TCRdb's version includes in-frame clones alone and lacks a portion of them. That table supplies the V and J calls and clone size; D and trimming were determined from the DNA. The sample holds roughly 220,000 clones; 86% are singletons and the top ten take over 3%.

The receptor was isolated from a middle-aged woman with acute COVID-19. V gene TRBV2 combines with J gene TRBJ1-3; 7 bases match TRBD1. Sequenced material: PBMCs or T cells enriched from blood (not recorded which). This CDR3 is CASSVLTGNPLLGSGNTIYF. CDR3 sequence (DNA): TGTGCCAGCAGTGTTCTGACAGGGAACCCTCTCTTGGGCTCTGGAAACACCATATATTTT.